The 4 T cell receptor beta chains listed next were all sequenced from one sample in a study of cytomegalovirus exposure and HLA in healthy donors. The protocol was immunoSEQ multiplex PCR, while the TCRdb copy is restricted to in-frame clones and leaves out a portion. This table holds 150,000 to 200,000 clones, around 85% found once. Material: PBMCs. Every receptor here comes from a man aged 25-45 years in good health and CMV-seropositive.

The V gene is TRBV28, the J gene TRBJ2-6, with D possibly matching TRBD2 (5 bases). V lost 3 bases, J lost 4 bases, and 10 bases lay in between. There are 15 residues in the CDR3. Germline loops: CDR1 MDHEN, CDR2 SYDVKM. CDR3 residues: CASSLRVAGANVLTF. The CDR3, as DNA: TGTGCCAGCAGTTTGAGGGTAGCGGGGGCCAACGTCCTGACTTTC. The full variable domain, with the rest looked up from reference TRBV28 and TRBJ2-6, is DVKVTQSSRYLVKRTGEKVFLECVQDMDHENMFWYRQDPGLGLRLIYFSYDVKMKEKGDIPEGYSVSREKKERFSLILESASTNQTSMYLCASSLRVAGANVLTFGAGSRLTVL.

The chain has TRBV11-3 and TRBJ2-3; 9 bases fit TRBD2. V lost 5 bases to trimming and J lost 0 bases; unmatched junction nucleotides: 3. In germline, CDR1 is SGHNT, CDR2 YENEEA. This CDR3 region has 15 residues. The CDR3 region has the DNA TGTGCCAGCAGCAGTAGCGGGGGCAGCACAGATACGCAGTATTTT. It is translated as CASSSSGGSTDTQYF.

The chain uses TRBV4-1 and TRBJ1-5; D gene ambiguous. The ends were cut back, 4 bases at V and 6 bases at J, with 19 bases in the middle. Looked up from germline, CDR1 is MGHRA and CDR2 is YSYEKL. The CDR3 loop spans 16 amino acids. In nucleotides, the CDR3 is TGCGCCAGCAGCCCCTATAACCCAGGTGGCATTCAGCCCCAGCATTTT. Residues: CASSPYNPGGIQPQHF.

The V and J genes are TRBV6-1 and TRBJ1-5; tentatively, D is TRBD1 (5 bases). CDR3 length: 15 residues. Per the germline V gene, CDR1 is MNHNS and CDR2 is SASEGT. The germline V and J ends were trimmed by 6 bases and 0 bases, with 12 bases remaining between them. In DNA, the CDR3 is TGTGCCAGCAGGCGGGGGGAATATAGCAATCAGCCCCAGCATTTT. It translates to CASRRGEYSNQPQHF.